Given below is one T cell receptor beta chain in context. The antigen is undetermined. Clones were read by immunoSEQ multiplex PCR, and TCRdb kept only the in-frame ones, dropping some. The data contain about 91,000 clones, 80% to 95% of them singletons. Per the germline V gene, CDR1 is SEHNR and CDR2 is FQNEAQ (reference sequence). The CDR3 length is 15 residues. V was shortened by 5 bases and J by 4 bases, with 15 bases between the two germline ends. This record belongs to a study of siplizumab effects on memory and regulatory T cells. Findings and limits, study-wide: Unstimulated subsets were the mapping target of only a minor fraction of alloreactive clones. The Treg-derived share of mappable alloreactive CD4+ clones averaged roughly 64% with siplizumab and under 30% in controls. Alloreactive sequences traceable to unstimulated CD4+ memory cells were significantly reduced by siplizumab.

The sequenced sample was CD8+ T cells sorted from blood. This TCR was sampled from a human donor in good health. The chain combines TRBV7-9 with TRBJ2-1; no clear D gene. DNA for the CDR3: TGTGCCAGCAGCCCCCCCGGACGGAATTACAATGAGCAGTTCTTC. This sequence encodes CASSPPGRNYNEQFF.